These T cell receptor beta chains were read from a single sample in a study of blood T cell repertoires in COVID-19. TCRdb's copy holds only in-frame clones and misses some; the assay was immunoSEQ multiplex PCR. The sample yields more than 85,000 clones, roughly 83% seen once. Sequenced input: peripheral blood. The receptors come from a woman aged 55-69 years with acute or convalescent COVID-19. Each CDR3 is given with its conserved first and last residue. D genes are given only for firm matches. Size values are once, few and many counts, or a class for expanded clones, and some rows have none.

v_gene	j_gene	abundance	d_gene	CDR3nt	CDR3aa
TRBV20-1	TRBJ2-1	.	.	TGCAGTGCTAGTCCCCGTTCCGGGATCCTGAGGAATGAGCAGTTCTTC	CSASPRSGILRNEQFF
TRBV6-6	TRBJ1-3	.	.	TGTGCCAGCAGTCCACGAGCCGGAGAGTATTACTCTGGAAACACCATATATTTT	CASSPRAGEYYSGNTIYF
TRBV27	TRBJ2-7	.	.	TGTGCCAGCAGTTTTTCCGACGGCGAGGTGTCCTACGAGCAGTACTTC	CASSFSDGEVSYEQYF
TRBV28	TRBJ1-2	.	.	TGTGCCAGCAGTTGGGGCGCGCAGGACTATGGCTACACCTTC	CASSWGAQDYGYTF
TRBV10-1	TRBJ2-1	.	.	TGCGCCAGCAAAGGCGGCAACAATGAGCAGTTCTTC	CASKGGNNEQFF
TRBV6-5	TRBJ2-3	.	.	TGTGCCAGCAAGAACCTAGAGGGTGTAGATACGCAGTATTTT	CASKNLEGVDTQYF
TRBV2	TRBJ1-4	few	.	TGTGCCAGCCTTCCGGGGGTCTCTAATGAAAAACTGTTTTTT	CASLPGVSNEKLFF
TRBV18	TRBJ2-7	once	.	TGTGCCAGCTCACCTCGTTCGGAGGGGAGCGAGCAGTACTTC	CASSPRSEGSEQYF
TRBV7-8	TRBJ1-2	few	.	TGTGCCAGCAGCTTAGATCAGGGCCTAGGCTATGGCTACACCTTC	CASSLDQGLGYGYTF
TRBV27	TRBJ2-1	.	TRBD2	TGTGCCAGCAGTTTCGGAAGGCTAGCGGAAGTCAATGAGCAGTTCTTC	CASSFGRLAEVNEQFF
TRBV7-2	TRBJ1-2	many	TRBD1	TGTGCCAGCAGCTTAGCGGGACAGCTTTATGGCTACACCTTC	CASSLAGQLYGYTF
TRBV29-1	TRBJ1-2	.	.	TGCAGCGTTGAGGGAGGGTACGATGGCTACACCTTC	CSVEGGYDGYTF